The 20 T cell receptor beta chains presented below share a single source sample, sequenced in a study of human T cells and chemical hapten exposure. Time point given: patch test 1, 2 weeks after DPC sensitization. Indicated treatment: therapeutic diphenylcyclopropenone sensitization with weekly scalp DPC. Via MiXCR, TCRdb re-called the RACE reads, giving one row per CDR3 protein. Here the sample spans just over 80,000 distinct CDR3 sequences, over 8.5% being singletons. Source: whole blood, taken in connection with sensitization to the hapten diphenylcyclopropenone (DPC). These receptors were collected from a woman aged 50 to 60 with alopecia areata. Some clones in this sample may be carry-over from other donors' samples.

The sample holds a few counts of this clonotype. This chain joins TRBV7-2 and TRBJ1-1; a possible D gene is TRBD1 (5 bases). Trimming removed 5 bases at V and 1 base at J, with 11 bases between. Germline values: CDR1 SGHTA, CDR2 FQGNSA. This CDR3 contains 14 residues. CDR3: CASSQGRTNTEAFF. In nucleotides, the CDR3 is TGTGCCAGCAGCCAGGGCCGGACGAACACTGAAGCTTTCTTT.

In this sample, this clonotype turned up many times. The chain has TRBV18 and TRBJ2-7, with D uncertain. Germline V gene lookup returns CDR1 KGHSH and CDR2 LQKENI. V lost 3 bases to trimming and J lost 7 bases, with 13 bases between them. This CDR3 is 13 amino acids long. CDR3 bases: TGTGCCAGCTCACCCTCGATGGTTGAGGAGCAGTACTTC. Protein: CASSPSMVEEQYF.

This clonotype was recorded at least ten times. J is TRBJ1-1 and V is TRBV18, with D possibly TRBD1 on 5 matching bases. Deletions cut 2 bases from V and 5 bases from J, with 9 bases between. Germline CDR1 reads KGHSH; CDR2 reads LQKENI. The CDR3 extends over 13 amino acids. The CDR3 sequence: CASSPGARTEAFF. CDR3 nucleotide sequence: TGTGCCAGCTCACCAGGGGCGCGGACTGAAGCTTTCTTT. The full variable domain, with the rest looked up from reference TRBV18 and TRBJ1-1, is NAGVMQNPRHLVRRRGQEARLRCSPMKGHSHVYWYRQLPEEGLKFMVYLQKENIIDESGMPKERFSAEFPKEGPSILRIQQVVRGDSAAYFCASSPGARTEAFFGQGTRLTVV.

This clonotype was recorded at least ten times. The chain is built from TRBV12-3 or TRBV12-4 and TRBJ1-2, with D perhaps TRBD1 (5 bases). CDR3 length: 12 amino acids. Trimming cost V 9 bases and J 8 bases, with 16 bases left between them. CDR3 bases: TGTGCCAGTGGACCGGGACGTGGGGGCTACACCTTC. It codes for CASGPGRGGYTF.

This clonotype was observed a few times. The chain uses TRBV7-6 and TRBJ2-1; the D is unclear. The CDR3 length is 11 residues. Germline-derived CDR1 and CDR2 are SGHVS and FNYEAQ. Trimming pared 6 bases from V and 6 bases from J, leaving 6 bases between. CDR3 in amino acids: CASSNTNEQFF. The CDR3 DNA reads TGTGCCAGCAGTAACACCAATGAGCAGTTCTTC.

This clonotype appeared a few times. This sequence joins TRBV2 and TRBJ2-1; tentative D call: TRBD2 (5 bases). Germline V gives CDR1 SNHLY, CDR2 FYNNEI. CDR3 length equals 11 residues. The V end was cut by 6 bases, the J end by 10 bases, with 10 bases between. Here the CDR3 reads CASSVEGEQFF. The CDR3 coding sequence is TGTGCCAGCAGCGTAGAGGGAGAGCAGTTCTTC.

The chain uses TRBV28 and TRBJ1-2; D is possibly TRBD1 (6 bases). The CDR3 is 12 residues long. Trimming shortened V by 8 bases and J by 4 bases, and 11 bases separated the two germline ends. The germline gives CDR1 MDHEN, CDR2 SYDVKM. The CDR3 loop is CASEQGLYGYTF. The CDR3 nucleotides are TGTGCCAGCGAACAGGGCCTCTATGGCTACACCTTC.

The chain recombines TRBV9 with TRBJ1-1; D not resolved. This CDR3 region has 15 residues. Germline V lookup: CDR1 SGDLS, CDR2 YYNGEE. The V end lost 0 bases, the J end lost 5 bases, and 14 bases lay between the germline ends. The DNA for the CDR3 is TGTGCCAGCAGCGTAGCTCCGGCTAGTAGTACTGAAGCTTTCTTT. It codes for CASSVAPASSTEAFF.

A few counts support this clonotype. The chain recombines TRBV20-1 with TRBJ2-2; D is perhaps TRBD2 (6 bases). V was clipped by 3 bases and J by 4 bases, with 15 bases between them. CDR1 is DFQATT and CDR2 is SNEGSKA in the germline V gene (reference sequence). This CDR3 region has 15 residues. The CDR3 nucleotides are TGCAGTGCTAGTGGATACGGGAGTAGCACCGGGGAGCTGTTTTTT. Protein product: CSASGYGSSTGELFF.

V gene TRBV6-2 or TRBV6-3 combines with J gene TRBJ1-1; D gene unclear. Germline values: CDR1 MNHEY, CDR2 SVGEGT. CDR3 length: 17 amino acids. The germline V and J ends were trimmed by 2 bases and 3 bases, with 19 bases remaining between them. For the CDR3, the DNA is TGTGCCAGCAGTTACCGGGTCGTGGAGAATTTAGACACTGAAGCTTTCTTT. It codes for CASSYRVVENLDTEAFF.

This CDR3 reads CASSHRDRANSPLHF. For the CDR3, the DNA is TGTGCCAGCAGCCACCGGGACAGGGCTAATTCACCCCTCCACTTT. The chain is built from TRBV3-1 and TRBJ1-6; TRBD1 matches 9 bases. Germline V gene sequence: CDR1 LGHDT, CDR2 YNNKEL (reference sequence). CDR3 size: 15 residues. J gave up 6 bases and V 3 bases, and 3 bases lay outside the gene matches.

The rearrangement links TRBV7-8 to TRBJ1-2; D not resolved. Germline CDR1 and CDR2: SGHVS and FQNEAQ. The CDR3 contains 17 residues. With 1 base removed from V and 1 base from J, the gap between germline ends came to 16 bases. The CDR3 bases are TGTGCCAGCAGCTTAGACTCCCCAGACGGAATTAACTATGGCTACACCTTC. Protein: CASSLDSPDGINYGYTF.

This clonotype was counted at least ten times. The CDR3 DNA follows: TGTGCCAGCAGCCAAGATGGAACAATCTCAGCAGATACGCAGTATTTT. This codes for CASSQDGTISADTQYF. This chain uses TRBV3-1 with TRBJ2-3, with no clear D. V was trimmed by 0 bases and J by 4 bases, leaving 14 bases between them. CDR1 is LGHDT, CDR2 YNNKEL, per germline (reference sequence). CDR3 size: 16 residues.

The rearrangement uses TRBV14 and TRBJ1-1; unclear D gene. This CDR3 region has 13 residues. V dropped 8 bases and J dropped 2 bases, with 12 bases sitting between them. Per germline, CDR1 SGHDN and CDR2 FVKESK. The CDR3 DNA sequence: TGTGCCAGCGACGCGGAGTTTAACACTGAAGCTTTCTTT. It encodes CASDAEFNTEAFF.

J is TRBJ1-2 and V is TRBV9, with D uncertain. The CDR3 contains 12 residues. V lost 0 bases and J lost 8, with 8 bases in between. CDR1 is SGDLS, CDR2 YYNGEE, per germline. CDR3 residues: CASSVGQAGYTF. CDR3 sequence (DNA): TGTGCCAGCAGCGTAGGCCAGGCAGGCTACACCTTC.

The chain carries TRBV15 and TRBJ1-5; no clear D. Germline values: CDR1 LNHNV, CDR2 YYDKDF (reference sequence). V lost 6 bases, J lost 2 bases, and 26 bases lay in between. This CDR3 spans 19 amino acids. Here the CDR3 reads CATRSGRGDQPVRNQPQHF. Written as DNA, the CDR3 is TGTGCCACCAGAAGCGGACGGGGAGATCAACCGGTACGCAATCAGCCCCAGCATTTT.

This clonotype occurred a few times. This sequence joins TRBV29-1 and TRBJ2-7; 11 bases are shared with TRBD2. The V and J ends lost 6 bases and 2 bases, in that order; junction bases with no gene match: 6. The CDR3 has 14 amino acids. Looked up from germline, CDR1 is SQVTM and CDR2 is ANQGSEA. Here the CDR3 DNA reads TGCAGCGTCGCAACTAGCGGGAGTACCTACGAGCAGTACTTC. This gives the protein CSVATSGSTYEQYF.

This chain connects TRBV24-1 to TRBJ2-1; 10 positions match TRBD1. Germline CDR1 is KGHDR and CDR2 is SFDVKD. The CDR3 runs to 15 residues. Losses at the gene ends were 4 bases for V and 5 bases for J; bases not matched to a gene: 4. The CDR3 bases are TGTGCCACCAGTGAGGGACAGGGGACTAACAATGAGCAGTTCTTC. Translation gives CATSEGQGTNNEQFF.

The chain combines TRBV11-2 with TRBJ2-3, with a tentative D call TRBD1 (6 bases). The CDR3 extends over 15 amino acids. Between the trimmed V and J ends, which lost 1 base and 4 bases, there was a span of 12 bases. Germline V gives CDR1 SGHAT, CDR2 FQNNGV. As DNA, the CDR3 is TGTGCCAGCAGCTTAGGTAAACAGGGTTCAGATACGCAGTATTTT. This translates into CASSLGKQGSDTQYF.

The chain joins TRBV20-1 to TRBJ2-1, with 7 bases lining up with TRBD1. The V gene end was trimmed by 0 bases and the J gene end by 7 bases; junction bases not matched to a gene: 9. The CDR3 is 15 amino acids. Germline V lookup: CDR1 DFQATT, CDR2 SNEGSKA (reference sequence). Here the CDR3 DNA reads TGCAGTGCTAGAGATTTAGGGGGCTTAAGGAATGAGCAGTTCTTC. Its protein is CSARDLGGLRNEQFF.